Detailed here is one TCR beta chain. Sequenced by immunoSEQ multiplex PCR; TCRdb stores in-frame clones only, minus some. Here the sample spans 95,000 to 110,000 clones, roughly 87% being singletons. Unmatched junction bases numbered 5, after V lost 7 bases and J lost 3 bases. Looked up from germline, CDR1 is SGDLS and CDR2 is YYNGEE. CDR3 length: 16 amino acids. This sample is drawn from a study of blood T cell repertoires in COVID-19. The chain joins TRBV9 to TRBJ2-2; 14 nucleotides agree with TRBD2. The sample taken for sequencing was peripheral blood. The clonotype comes from a human donor in a cohort sampled during active COVID-19. In nucleotides, the CDR3 is TGTGCCAGCGAGGGGACTAGCGGGAGTCACACCGGGGAGCTGTTTTTT. The encoded protein is CASEGTSGSHTGELFF. Drawing the rest from reference TRBV9 and TRBJ2-2, the complete variable domain is DSGVTQTPKHLITATGQRVTLRCSPRSGDLSVYWYQQSLDQGLQFLIQYYNGEERAKGNILERFSAQQFPDLHSELNLSSLELGDSALYFCASEGTSGSHTGELFFGEGSRLTVL.